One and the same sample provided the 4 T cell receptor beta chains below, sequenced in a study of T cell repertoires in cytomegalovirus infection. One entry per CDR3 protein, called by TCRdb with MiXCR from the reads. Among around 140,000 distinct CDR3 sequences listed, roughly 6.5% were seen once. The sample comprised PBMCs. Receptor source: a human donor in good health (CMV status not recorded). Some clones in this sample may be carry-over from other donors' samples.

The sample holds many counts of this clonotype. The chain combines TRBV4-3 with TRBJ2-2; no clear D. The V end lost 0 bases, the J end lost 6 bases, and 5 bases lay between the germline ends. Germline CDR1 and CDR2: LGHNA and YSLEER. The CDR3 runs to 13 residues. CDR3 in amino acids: CASSQEQPGELFF. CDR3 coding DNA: TGCGCCAGCAGCCAAGAACAACCCGGGGAGCTGTTTTTT.

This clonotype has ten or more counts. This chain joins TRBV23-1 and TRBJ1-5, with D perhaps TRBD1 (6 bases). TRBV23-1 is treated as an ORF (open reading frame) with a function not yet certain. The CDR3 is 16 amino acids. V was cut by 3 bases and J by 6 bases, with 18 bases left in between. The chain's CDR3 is CASSQEGTRRIQPQHF. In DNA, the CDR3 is TGCGCCAGCAGTCAGGAGGGGACACGGCGGATTCAGCCCCAGCATTTT.

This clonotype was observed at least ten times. CDR3 DNA sequence: TGTGCCAGCAGCTTAGCGGCTAGCGGGGGGGCCCATGAGCAGTTCTTC. Its protein is CASSLAASGGAHEQFF. V is TRBV7-2 and J is TRBJ2-1, with 12 bases lining up with TRBD2. Per germline, CDR1 SGHTA and CDR2 FQGNSA. V was pared by 0 bases and J by 8 bases, with 5 bases of the junction left unmatched. The CDR3 has 16 residues.

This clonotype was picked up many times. In nucleotides, the CDR3 is TGTGCCAGCAGTGAATACGGGTCCACAGATACGCAGTATTTT. Translating it yields CASSEYGSTDTQYF. The rearrangement uses TRBV25-1 and TRBJ2-3, with no clear D. V was clipped by 0 bases and J by 2 bases, with 6 bases between them. The CDR3 is made up of 14 amino acids. Germline V gene lookup returns CDR1 MGHDK and CDR2 SYGVNS.